The present TCR beta chain was sequenced within a study of blood T cell repertoires in COVID-19. Study overall: Acute and convalescent COVID-19 specimens originated in the United States, Italy and Spain.

In the authors' methods: Nucleated cell number was recorded as an estimate derived from reference gene primer amplification. Data came from immunoSEQ multiplex PCR; TCRdb stores just in-frame clones and leaves some out. V and J calls and clone size are those listed in that table; D and trimming were worked out from the DNA. The sample contains under 300,000 clones, more than 70% of which appear only once. The V end was cut by 3 bases, the J end by 0 bases, with 9 bases between. The CDR3 has 14 residues. Germline V gene sequence: CDR1 GTSNPN, CDR2 SVGIG (reference sequence). The source is an older woman in a cohort exposed to, infected with or recovered from COVID-19 (not recorded which). V gene TRBV30 combines with J gene TRBJ1-3; possibly TRBD1 for D (5 bases). Material for sequencing was PBMCs or T cells enriched from blood (not recorded which). The CDR3 DNA reads as TGTGCCTGGAGGCGGGGGAACTCTGGAAACACCATATATTTT. Amino acids: CAWRRGNSGNTIYF.